This T cell receptor (beta chain) was sequenced for a study of cytomegalovirus exposure and HLA in healthy donors. Study-wide results and caveats: A later analysis appeared to link common viral pathogens to several of the most significant clusters.

The ends were cut back, 7 bases at V and 3 bases at J, with 12 bases in the middle. This CDR3 has 13 amino acids. Germline V lookup: CDR1 LNHDA, CDR2 SQIVND (reference sequence). 13 Jbeta primers and 60 Vbeta primers were used for the PCR. Measured with immunoSEQ multiplex PCR; TCRdb has only the in-frame clones, and not every one. The profile shows approximately 200,000 clones, more than 70% of them singletons. Turning to this clone: The target antigen is unknown.

This sequence was found in a man between 25 and 39 years old in good health and CMV-seropositive. Sequenced sample: PBMCs. This chain connects TRBV19 to TRBJ2-5, with D possibly TRBD1 on 5 matching bases. The CDR3 protein is CASNVRGEETQYF. As DNA, the CDR3 is TGTGCCAGTAATGTAAGGGGTGAAGAGACCCAGTACTTC.